This T cell receptor beta chain was identified during a study of CD8 T cells in ankylosing spondylitis (dated by TCRdb to about 2017). About the investigation overall: To find TCR variants linked to disease, the study profiled T cell receptor beta repertoires in ankylosing spondylitis patients and healthy donors. Peripheral blood samples were taken, and synovial fluid was additionally collected from ankylosing spondylitis patients. The full study cohort was made up of roughly 25 ankylosing spondylitis patients and approximately 100 healthy donors. Study-wide findings and limitations: Blood from ankylosing spondylitis patients appeared to be characterized by a TCR beta motif composed of eight highly homologous amino acid variants. In peripheral blood, the disease-linked clones were found at relatively low frequencies and had a CD8+ phenotype. Some TCR beta motif variants had previously been reported in synovial fluid and blood of reactive arthritis patients, which suggested common disease-initiation mechanisms. According to the report, matched synovial fluid samples from ankylosing spondylitis patients were significantly enriched for the disease-linked clones.

V loses 4 bases at its end and J loses 0 bases; junction bases beyond the gene matches: 24. Taken from the germline V gene, the CDR1 and CDR2 loops are MGHRA and YSYEKL. The CDR3 numbers 21 residues from cysteine through phenylalanine. The retained sequence is limited to the CDR3, 63 bases, with the frame set at the first base. Sequencing used an Illumina HiSeq 2500. Quantitative 5'-RACE with molecular barcodes was the method used to prepare the TCR beta libraries. From the authors' description of their analysis: To identify disease-linked TCR variants, a new computational method was used, one built on a probabilistic model of VDJ rearrangement. TCRdb ran its own pipeline on the public reads, namely fastp trimming at Q25 and MiXCR clone calling, and kept in-frame beta chains. Entries are consolidated by CDR3 protein sequence, retaining the most common genes and DNA. TCRdb, rather than the study authors, made the V and J calls. In all, the sample holds 350,000 or so distinct CDR3 sequences, and roughly 14% of those were seen once. Jointly, the top ten make up about 1% of the sample.

In regard to this clonotype: Its antigen is unknown. No much larger clonotype is one base removed from it; base qualities were not supplied.

Specimen: blood, either unsorted or a sorted T cell fraction (not recorded which). The chain couples TRBV4-1 to TRBJ2-7, and TRBD2 matches 7 of the central bases. The TCR originated in a male donor with ankylosing spondylitis or in good health (not recorded which). Read as DNA, the sequence is TGCGCCAGCAGCCCGATATTATACAACCCTGGACGGCCTAGCGGCTCCTACGAGCAGTACTTC. The resulting protein is CASSPILYNPGRPSGSYEQYF.